This T cell receptor beta chain was obtained from a study of CD8+CD57+ T cells in acquired aplastic anemia. Template material for TCR beta VDJ and CDR3 profiling consisted of genomic DNA. Each CDR3 protein gets one entry after TCRdb re-called the reads with MiXCR. The sample has roughly 190,000 distinct CDR3 sequences, approximately 50% seen once. V trimming: 3 bases; J trimming: 4 bases; junction bases outside the gene matches: 9. CDR3 length: 16 amino acids. CDR1 and CDR2 (germline): ENHRY, SYGVKD. This clonotype has ten or more counts. Sequencing was done on patients that had shown CD8+CD57+ cell expansion by flow cytometry.

The TCR originated in a human donor with aplastic anemia. The sequenced sample was sorted CD4+, CD8+, or CD8+CD57+ T cells (not recorded which) from PBMCs. The chain carries TRBV10-3 and TRBJ2-3, with 8 positions matching TRBD2. The CDR3 loop reads CAISEQAREVADTQYF. DNA of the CDR3: TGTGCCATCAGTGAACAGGCGCGGGAGGTCGCAGATACGCAGTATTTT.